A single sample is the source of the 21 T cell receptor beta chains below, sequenced in a study of control samples from healthy donors and cancer patients. Clones were sequenced by immunoSEQ multiplex PCR, and TCRdb holds only the in-frame ones, with some missing. Here the sample spans fewer than 95,000 clones, about nine tenths being singletons. The specimen sequenced was blood. All receptors derive from a man under 40 in good health.

The gene calls are TRBV6-5 and TRBJ2-7, with D possibly being TRBD2 (5 bases). V lost 7 bases to trimming and J lost 0 bases, with 13 bases between them. Germline CDR1 MNHEY, CDR2 SVGAGI. CDR3 size: 14 residues. The CDR3 DNA reads as TGTGCCAGCATACTGAGCGGCTTCTCCTACGAGCAGTACTTC. This gives the protein CASILSGFSYEQYF.

V gene TRBV23-1 combines with J gene TRBJ1-5; 8 positions match TRBD1. TRBV23-1 is given ORF status, its function remaining uncertain. The CDR3 is 16 residues long. Trimming took 0 bases from V and 7 from J; bases not matched to a gene: 8. The CDR3 loop is CASSQSAGGGLQPQHF. CDR3 in DNA: TGCGCCAGCAGTCAATCGGCAGGGGGCGGCCTCCAGCCCCAGCATTTT.

The chain recombines TRBV5-1 with TRBJ2-2; D gene ambiguous. The CDR3 is made up of 15 amino acids. The germline CDR1 and CDR2 sequences are SGHRS and YFSETQ. Deletions cut 2 bases from V and 1 base from J, with 9 bases between. The CDR3 nucleotides read TGCGCCAGCAGCTTCGGTGGGAAGAACACCGGGGAGCTGTTTTTT. Encoded protein: CASSFGGKNTGELFF.

The chain combines TRBV11-2 with TRBJ1-4; TRBD1 is a possible D gene (5 bases). Per germline, CDR1 SGHAT and CDR2 FQNNGV. This CDR3 is built from 16 residues. V lost 5 bases and J lost 3, with 16 bases in between. CDR3 coding DNA: TGTGCCAGCAGCGCCTATCCGGGACGGTCTAATGAAAAACTGTTTTTT. The encoded protein is CASSAYPGRSNEKLFF.

This clone was counted a single time. This chain links TRBV28 with TRBJ1-2; TRBD1 might be the D (6 bases). CDR1 and CDR2 (germline): MDHEN, SYDVKM. V was cut by 6 bases and J by 8 bases, with 16 bases left in between. This CDR3 is built from 13 residues. Written as DNA, the CDR3 is TGTGCCAGCAGCTCACAGGGTCCAAAGGGCTACACCTTC. Its translation: CASSSQGPKGYTF.

The chain links TRBV4-1 to TRBJ2-2, with 14 nucleotides matching TRBD2. The V and J ends lost 5 bases and 6 bases, in that order; junction bases with no gene match: 5. Germline CDR1 and CDR2: MGHRA and YSYEKL. The CDR3 is 16 residues long. For the CDR3, the DNA is TGCGCCAGCAGCTCCCGACTAGCGGGGGGGCCCGGGGAGCTGTTTTTT. Its protein is CASSSRLAGGPGELFF.

J is TRBJ2-1 and V is TRBV2, with 7 nucleotides matching TRBD1. The CDR3 sequence is 14 residues long. The junction had 9 bases not matched to a gene; V was cut back by 6 bases and J by 7 bases. Germline values: CDR1 SNHLY, CDR2 FYNNEI. The CDR3 protein is CASRPGTEINEQFF. CDR3 DNA: TGTGCCAGCAGGCCTGGGACAGAGATTAATGAGCAGTTCTTC.

This clone occurred once. The chain couples TRBV11-3 to TRBJ2-5, with 8 bases that match TRBD2. V gave up 3 bases and J gave up 5 bases; unmatched junction bases: 8. CDR3 length: 15 amino acids. In germline, CDR1 is SGHNT, CDR2 YENEEA. CDR3 residues: CASSFRSGGRETQYF. CDR3 nucleotide sequence: TGTGCCAGCAGCTTCCGAAGCGGGGGTAGGGAGACCCAGTACTTC. The whole variable domain, remainder taken from reference TRBV11-3 and TRBJ2-5, is EAGVVQSPRYKIIEKKQPVAFWCNPISGHNTLYWYLQNLGQGPELLIRYENEEAVDDSQLPKDRFSAERLKGVDSTLKIQPAELGDSAVYLCASSFRSGGRETQYFGPGTRLLVL.

The rearrangement links TRBV19 to TRBJ1-6; D perhaps matches TRBD1 (5 bases). The CDR3 length is 15 residues. The ends were cut back, 3 bases at V and 9 bases at J, with 15 bases in the middle. From germline, CDR1 is LNHDA and CDR2 SQIVND (reference sequence). DNA of the CDR3: TGTGCCAGTAGTATTACGGGGACGACCGGTTCACCCCTCCACTTT. The encoded protein is CASSITGTTGSPLHF.

This clone appeared once. The chain is built from TRBV9 and TRBJ1-2, with a tentative D call TRBD1 (6 bases). The CDR3 covers 13 residues. The germline CDR1 and CDR2 sequences are SGDLS and YYNGEE. Trimming removed 0 bases at V and 8 bases at J, with 11 bases between. The CDR3, as DNA: TGTGCCAGCAGCGTAGTGGCAGGGGACGGCTACACCTTC. This gives the protein CASSVVAGDGYTF.

The chain recombines TRBV28 with TRBJ1-4; 11 bases align to TRBD1. The CDR3 extends over 15 amino acids. The junction had 4 bases not matched to a gene; V was cut back by 8 bases and J by 2 bases. Looked up from germline, CDR1 is MDHEN and CDR2 is SYDVKM. CDR3 amino acids: CASGTGGPTNEKLFF. The CDR3 DNA reads as TGTGCCAGCGGGACAGGGGGGCCGACTAATGAAAAACTGTTTTTT. Supplemented by reference TRBV28 and TRBJ1-4, the full variable domain reads DVKVTQSSRYLVKRTGEKVFLECVQDMDHENMFWYRQDPGLGLRLIYFSYDVKMKEKGDIPEGYSVSREKKERFSLILESASTNQTSMYLCASGTGGPTNEKLFFGSGTQLSVL.

The rearrangement joins TRBV5-1 to TRBJ2-1; D might be TRBD2 (6 bases). CDR3 length equals 14 residues. Trimming cost V 5 bases and J 5 bases, with 14 bases left between them. CDR1 is SGHRS and CDR2 is YFSETQ in the germline V gene. The chain's CDR3 is CASSAGLVNNEQFF. CDR3 nucleotide sequence: TGCGCCAGCAGTGCGGGACTGGTAAACAATGAGCAGTTCTTC.

The chain is built from TRBV18 and TRBJ1-1; no clear D. This CDR3 comprises 14 residues. Germline loops: CDR1 KGHSH, CDR2 LQKENI. The V end lost 1 base, the J end lost 8 bases, and 14 bases lay between the germline ends. Here the CDR3 reads CASSPRHPPQEAFF. CDR3 nucleotide sequence: TGTGCCAGCTCACCACGACATCCCCCCCAGGAAGCTTTCTTT.

The chain is built from TRBV4-3 and TRBJ2-3; 9 nucleotides line up with TRBD2. This CDR3 spans 17 amino acids. Germline V gives CDR1 LGHNA, CDR2 YSLEER. Trimming took 0 bases from V and 6 from J; bases not matched to a gene: 10. The chain's CDR3 is CASSQDRAGGGMDTQYF. CDR3 sequence (DNA): TGCGCCAGCAGCCAAGACAGAGCGGGGGGTGGGATGGATACGCAGTATTTT.

Here the CDR3 DNA reads TGTGCCAGCAGCTTTTCCCGGACTAGCGGGAGTCCCCATGAGCAGTTCTTC. This sequence encodes CASSFSRTSGSPHEQFF. The chain combines TRBV7-9 with TRBJ2-1; 13 bases fit TRBD2. Unmatched junction bases numbered 10, after V lost 3 bases and J lost 8 bases. CDR3 size: 17 residues. CDR1 SEHNR and CDR2 FQNEAQ come from the germline V gene (reference sequence).

The rearrangement links TRBV19 to TRBJ2-1; 12 bases align to TRBD1. This CDR3 comprises 16 residues. The V segment lost 5 bases and the J segment 8 bases; nucleotides outside the gene matches: 10. Germline CDR1 reads LNHDA; CDR2 reads SQIVND (reference sequence). DNA for the CDR3: TGTGCCAGTAGTTACCAGGGACAGGGGGCCGGTGATGAGCAGTTCTTC. Protein product: CASSYQGQGAGDEQFF.

CDR3 sequence reads: CASSFAENTEAFF. The CDR3 coding sequence is TGTGCCAGCAGTTTTGCGGAGAACACTGAAGCTTTCTTT. The chain links TRBV27 to TRBJ1-1; no clear D. The CDR3 spans 13 residues. Germline V gene sequence: CDR1 MNHEY, CDR2 SMNVEV (reference sequence). Trimming left V 3 bases short and J 1 base short, with 6 bases between.

The rearrangement links TRBV12-3 or TRBV12-4 to TRBJ1-3; D ambiguous. V was cut by 7 bases and J by 8 bases, with 12 bases left in between. This CDR3 spans 12 amino acids. This CDR3 reads CASKRDGDTIYF. The CDR3 DNA sequence: TGTGCCAGCAAGAGAGACGGGGACACCATATATTTT.

The V gene is TRBV7-2, the J gene TRBJ2-7; D not resolved. The CDR3 consists of 12 residues. V shed 2 bases and J shed 3 bases, with 5 bases lying between them. CDR1 and CDR2 (germline): SGHTA, FQGNSA. CDR3 DNA sequence: TGTGCCAGCAGCTTATCTTTCTACGAGCAGTACTTC. Translated: CASSLSFYEQYF.

In this sample, this clone turned up once. This chain links TRBV30 with TRBJ1-4; no definite D call. V was clipped by 0 bases and J by 8 bases, with 13 bases between them. The CDR3 runs to 14 residues. Per germline, CDR1 GTSNPN and CDR2 SVGIG (reference sequence). DNA for the CDR3: TGTGCCTGGAGTGTACCAGTTCCAGAGGAAAAACTGTTTTTT. Translation gives CAWSVPVPEEKLFF.

The CDR3 DNA reads TGTGCCAGCAGTCCCGGCCTTCTCTATGGCTACACCTTC. Amino acids: CASSPGLLYGYTF. J is TRBJ1-2 and V is TRBV6-5, with D uncertain. The CDR3 covers 13 residues. V was clipped by 5 bases and J by 4 bases, with 11 bases between them. Germline V CDR1 and CDR2: MNHEY, SVGAGI.